The 32 T cell receptor beta chains listed next were all sequenced from one sample in a study of blood T cell repertoires in COVID-19. Data came from immunoSEQ multiplex PCR; TCRdb stores just in-frame clones and leaves some out. The sample lists roughly 66,000 clones, about 80% occurring once. Sequencing used peripheral blood. All receptors derive from a man aged 60 to 69 with acute or convalescent COVID-19.

The gene calls are TRBV6-7 and TRBJ1-2; D might be TRBD1 (6 bases). TRBV6-7 is an open reading frame, and its role is uncertain. The length of the CDR3 is 21 residues. Trimming left V 0 bases short and J 4 bases short, with 30 bases between. CDR3 DNA sequence: TGTGCCAGCAGTTACTCGGGACACCAAGGGCAGAATGAGAGTTCCCTCTATGGCTACACCTTC. This gives the protein CASSYSGHQGQNESSLYGYTF.

The chain employs TRBV3-1 (or the pseudogene TRBV3-2) and TRBJ2-4; 10 nucleotides align to TRBD2. Germline CDR1 is LGHDT and CDR2 is YNNKEL (reference sequence). V dropped 2 bases and J dropped 3; count of bases not matched to a gene: 4. The CDR3 loop spans 16 amino acids. The CDR3 loop reads CASSQLAGAFKNIQYF. DNA of the CDR3: TGTGCCAGCAGCCAACTAGCGGGGGCCTTCAAAAACATTCAGTACTTC.

V and J are TRBV9 and TRBJ1-4; 9 bases are shared with TRBD1. The junction had 8 bases not matched to a gene; V was cut back by 3 bases and J by 2 bases. CDR3 length: 17 amino acids. Germline V gives CDR1 SGDLS, CDR2 YYNGEE. Here the CDR3 DNA reads TGTGCCAGCAGCGCTCGACAGGGGGGTCGGACTAATGAAAAACTGTTTTTT. Translation: CASSARQGGRTNEKLFF.

V gene TRBV3-1 (or the pseudogene TRBV3-2) combines with J gene TRBJ2-7; 11 bases are shared with TRBD2. The V gene's germline CDR1 is LGHDT and CDR2 YNNKEL (reference sequence). J gave up 3 bases and V 0 bases, and 19 bases lay outside the gene matches. The CDR3 consists of 21 residues. This chain's CDR3 is CASSQDQPGLAGGPRDYEQYF. CDR3 DNA sequence: TGTGCCAGCAGCCAAGATCAGCCCGGCCTAGCGGGGGGCCCTCGGGACTACGAGCAGTACTTC.

The chain employs TRBV19 and TRBJ1-3, with TRBD1 as a possible D gene (5 bases). Trimming took off 7 bases at V and 4 bases at J, with 17 bases between the two ends. Germline CDR1 LNHDA, CDR2 SQIVND (reference sequence). CDR3 length: 15 residues. The CDR3 coding sequence is TGTGCCAGTAAACCCGGCGGGGGTAGCGGAAACACCATATATTTT. It yields the protein CASKPGGGSGNTIYF.

V and J are TRBV6-5 and TRBJ2-7; D remains unclear. The V and J ends lost 0 bases and 7 bases respectively, with 4 bases between them. Looked up from germline, CDR1 is MNHEY and CDR2 is SVGAGI. The CDR3 sequence is 11 residues long. The CDR3 DNA reads TGTGCCAGCAGTTACTCCGGGGAGCAGTACTTC. This translates into CASSYSGEQYF.

The V and J genes are TRBV5-8 and TRBJ2-5; 9 positions match TRBD1. The germline CDR1 and CDR2 sequences are SGHTS and YDEGEE. The CDR3 runs to 15 residues. V lost 3 bases to trimming and J lost 5 bases; unmatched junction nucleotides: 8. The chain's CDR3 is CASSWDRVRVETQYF. For the CDR3, the DNA is TGTGCCAGCAGCTGGGACAGGGTCCGTGTGGAGACCCAGTACTTC.

This chain links TRBV3-1 (or the pseudogene TRBV3-2) with TRBJ2-1, with D possibly being TRBD2 (5 bases). This CDR3 comprises 14 residues. The V gene lost 0 bases and the J gene lost 9 bases, with 12 bases spanning the gap. CDR1 is LGHDT and CDR2 is YNNKEL in the germline V gene (reference sequence). CDR3 amino acids: CASSQDEGKGEQFF. CDR3 coding DNA: TGTGCCAGCAGCCAAGATGAGGGTAAGGGTGAGCAGTTCTTC.

The chain is built from TRBV4-3 and TRBJ1-1; 7 bases agree with TRBD1. The germline gives CDR1 LGHNA, CDR2 YSLEER. V lost 1 base, J lost 11 bases, and 16 bases stayed unmatched. This CDR3 contains 16 residues. In DNA form, the CDR3 reads TGCGCCAGCAGCCAAGTCGGAGGACAGGCTAAGTCTGGGGCTTTCTTT. Encoded protein: CASSQVGGQAKSGAFF.

Many counts were recorded for this clone. The chain couples TRBV7-2 to TRBJ1-2; D is uncertain. The CDR3 runs to 14 residues. V was pared by 3 bases and J by 5 bases, with 13 bases between. Germline lookup yields CDR1 SGHTA and CDR2 FQGNSA. CDR3 protein: CASSLRSTAYGYTF. The CDR3, as DNA: TGTGCCAGCAGCTTGAGATCCACAGCATATGGCTACACCTTC. Full variable domain (remainder filled in from reference TRBV7-2 and TRBJ1-2): GAGVSQSPSNKVTEKGKDVELRCDPISGHTALYWYRQSLGQGLEFLIYFQGNSAPDKSGLPSDRFSAERTGGSVSTLTIQRTQQEDSAVYLCASSLRSTAYGYTFGSGTRLTVV.

J is TRBJ1-5 and V is TRBV11-3; 7 bases are a match to TRBD1. The CDR3 loop spans 13 amino acids. Germline V gene sequence: CDR1 SGHNT, CDR2 YENEEA. Germline trimming cut 9 bases from V and 1 base from J; bases unmatched to any gene: 3. The CDR3 loop reads CASSQGSNQPQHF. CDR3 DNA: TGTGCCAGTTCACAGGGGAGCAATCAGCCCCAGCATTTT.

The chain has TRBV19 and TRBJ1-4, with D uncertain. With 5 bases removed from V and 4 bases from J, the gap between germline ends came to 11 bases. Germline loops: CDR1 LNHDA, CDR2 SQIVND (reference sequence). The length of the CDR3 is 14 residues. In DNA, the CDR3 is TGTGCCAGTAGTTTTGGCGGCCTTAATGAAAAACTGTTTTTT. Amino acid sequence: CASSFGGLNEKLFF.

This clone was found once. This chain uses TRBV7-6 with TRBJ1-1; D perhaps matches TRBD1 (6 bases). Trimming left V 1 base short and J 1 base short, with 10 bases between. From germline, CDR1 is SGHVS and CDR2 FNYEAQ. The CDR3 spans 15 residues. The CDR3: CASSLGRGRNTEAFF. As DNA, the CDR3 is TGTGCCAGCAGCTTAGGCAGGGGAAGGAACACTGAAGCTTTCTTT.

The chain joins TRBV5-5 to TRBJ1-5, with D perhaps matching TRBD1 (5 bases). The CDR3 has 17 residues. Trimming removed 7 bases at V and 1 base at J, with 21 bases between. Germline V gene sequence: CDR1 SGHKS, CDR2 YYEKEE (reference sequence). The CDR3 nucleotides are TGTGCCAGCTCGCCCCACCGCGGAGGGGACAGCAATCAGCCCCAGCATTTT. Its protein is CASSPHRGGDSNQPQHF.

A few counts support this clone. This sequence joins TRBV11-2 and TRBJ1-6; 9 nucleotides align to TRBD1. V lost 4 bases to trimming and J lost 5 bases; unmatched junction nucleotides: 6. The CDR3 contains 16 residues. The germline V gene encodes CDR1 SGHAT and CDR2 FQNNGV. CDR3 coding DNA: TGTGCCAGCAGCTCGGCCGGGACAGGGAATAATTCACCCCTCCACTTT. Translated: CASSSAGTGNNSPLHF.

Worth noting for this clone: A read error is likely, as this CDR3 ends without the conserved phenylalanine or tryptophan. It is unclear where the CDR3 begins or ends on the DNA, so no DNA is shown, and the CDR3 is as TCRdb lists it. The V and J genes are TRBV21-1 and TRBJ1-3; the DNA was not used to check the table's D call, TRBD1. TRBV21-1 is labeled a pseudogene. Ends included, the CDR3 has 9 residues. The CDR3 region is CASSDTTRL.

The J gene is TRBJ2-5, the V gene TRBV11-3; 10 nucleotides agree with TRBD1. From germline, CDR1 is SGHNT and CDR2 YENEEA. The CDR3 covers 17 residues. Trimming removed 1 base from V and 5 bases from J; junction bases left unmatched: 10. CDR3 nucleotides: TGTGCCAGCAGCTTAGTAGTTTCGACAGGGGGCGAGGAGACCCAGTACTTC. Its translation: CASSLVVSTGGEETQYF.

The chain is built from TRBV6-6 and TRBJ2-3, with 9 bases identical to TRBD1. The CDR3 totals 15 residues. V trimming: 7 bases; J trimming: 5 bases; junction bases outside the gene matches: 10. Germline-derived CDR1 and CDR2 are MNHNY and SVGAGI (reference sequence). The CDR3 loop is CASTQKQGALDTQYF. For the CDR3, the DNA is TGTGCCAGCACTCAGAAACAGGGGGCGCTAGATACGCAGTATTTT.

The chain joins TRBV5-1 to TRBJ2-3; D not resolved. From germline, CDR1 is SGHRS and CDR2 YFSETQ. Between the trimmed V and J ends, which lost 0 bases and 0 bases, there was a span of 8 bases. The CDR3 runs 15 residues. Here the CDR3 reads CASSLENFSTDTQYF. The CDR3 nucleotides are TGCGCCAGCAGCTTGGAGAACTTTAGCACAGATACGCAGTATTTT.

In its sample, this clone was seen a few times. The V and J genes are TRBV2 and TRBJ1-1; possibly TRBD1 for D (5 bases). Per germline, CDR1 SNHLY and CDR2 FYNNEI. Trimming took off 4 bases at V and 3 bases at J, with 9 bases between the two ends. This CDR3 contains 13 residues. The CDR3 reads CASSVSRDTEAFF. CDR3 DNA: TGTGCCAGCAGTGTGTCCAGGGACACTGAAGCTTTCTTT.

The V and J genes are TRBV5-1 and TRBJ2-5; D not certain. V lost 2 bases and J lost 4, with 6 bases in between. Germline lookup yields CDR1 SGHRS and CDR2 YFSETQ. The CDR3 is 12 residues long. This chain's CDR3 is CASSFNSETQYF. The CDR3 coding sequence is TGCGCCAGCAGCTTTAACTCAGAGACCCAGTACTTC.

The CDR3 DNA follows: TGTGCCAGCAGCCGGGAAAGCGGCTACACCTTC. This encodes CASSRESGYTF. The chain is built from TRBV13 and TRBJ1-2; no reliable D call. CDR1 and CDR2 (germline): PRHDT, FYEKMQ (reference sequence). The CDR3 has 11 amino acids. Trimming cost V 5 bases and J 8 bases, with 9 bases left between them. The full variable domain, its missing parts supplied by reference TRBV13 and TRBJ1-2, is AAGVIQSPRHLIKEKRETATLKCYPIPRHDTVYWYQQGPGQDPQFLISFYEKMQSDKGSIPDRFSAQQFSDYHSELNMSSLELGDSALYFCASSRESGYTFGSGTRLTVV.

This clone was detected many times. The chain has TRBV19 and TRBJ1-1, with D perhaps matching TRBD1 (5 bases). Germline CDR1 is LNHDA and CDR2 is SQIVND (reference sequence). The CDR3 has 15 residues. The V gene lost 1 base and the J gene lost 1 base, with 10 bases spanning the gap. CDR3 sequence: CASSIGGTRNTEAFF. Written as DNA, the CDR3 is TGTGCCAGTAGTATAGGGGGCACAAGGAACACTGAAGCTTTCTTT.

The chain couples TRBV14 to TRBJ2-6; TRBD1 agrees at 7 bases. Germline V gives CDR1 SGHDN, CDR2 FVKESK. The V and J ends lost 3 bases and 0 bases, in that order; junction bases with no gene match: 5. There are 17 residues in the CDR3. The CDR3 is CASSHLTGASGANVLTF. The CDR3 nucleotides are TGTGCCAGCAGCCACCTTACAGGGGCCTCTGGGGCCAACGTCCTGACTTTC.

The sample holds a few counts of this clone. This chain links TRBV27 with TRBJ2-7, with 8 bases lining up with TRBD1. The CDR3 has 14 amino acids. V lost 5 bases, J lost 2 bases, and 5 bases stayed unmatched. Per germline, CDR1 MNHEY and CDR2 SMNVEV (reference sequence). The CDR3 reads CASSLKTGAYEQYF. The CDR3 DNA is TGTGCCAGCAGTCTTAAGACAGGGGCCTACGAGCAGTACTTC.

V is TRBV19 and J is TRBJ2-3, with a possible D match to TRBD1 (5 bases). Germline CDR1 and CDR2: LNHDA and SQIVND (reference sequence). The CDR3 runs 16 residues. Trimming removed 6 bases at V and 2 bases at J, with 18 bases between. CDR3: CASSLTALQNTDTQYF. Here the CDR3 DNA reads TGTGCCAGTAGCCTGACAGCGCTCCAGAACACAGATACGCAGTATTTT. Filled out from reference TRBV19 and TRBJ2-3, the complete variable domain reads DGGITQSPKYLFRKEGQNVTLSCEQNLNHDAMYWYRQDPGQGLRLIYYSQIVNDFQKGDIAEGYSVSREKKESFPLTVTSAQKNPTAFYLCASSLTALQNTDTQYFGPGTRLTVL.

This clone was observed a single time. V usage is TRBV2 and J usage is TRBJ2-7; TRBD1 might be the D (5 bases). The germline V and J ends were trimmed by 6 bases and 2 bases, with 11 bases remaining between them. From germline, CDR1 is SNHLY and CDR2 FYNNEI. CDR3 length: 13 residues. The DNA for the CDR3 is TGTGCCAGCAGGATCGACAGAGCCTACGAGCAGTACTTC. This gives the protein CASRIDRAYEQYF.

This clone has a single count. The chain combines TRBV5-1 with TRBJ1-1, with TRBD1 as a possible D gene (5 bases). Trimming took off 8 bases at V and 0 bases at J, with 20 bases between the two ends. The CDR3 has 16 amino acids. The germline V gene encodes CDR1 SGHRS and CDR2 YFSETQ. CDR3 loop: CASHPPVAGLNTEAFF. In DNA form, the CDR3 reads TGCGCCAGTCATCCCCCAGTCGCGGGGCTGAACACTGAAGCTTTCTTT.

The V call is TRBV2, the J call TRBJ1-5; perhaps TRBD1 as D (5 bases). Trimming took 5 bases from V and 7 from J, leaving 24 bases between them. Germline V gene data show CDR1 as SNHLY and CDR2 as FYNNEI. The CDR3 totals 17 residues. The CDR3 DNA reads TGTGCCAGCAGTCGACACCATATGGACAACTATATCCAGCCCCAGCATTTT. This gives the protein CASSRHHMDNYIQPQHF.

For the CDR3, the DNA is TGCGCCAGCAGCTCACTACAAGGAGATTCACCCCTCCACTTT. Protein sequence: CASSSLQGDSPLHF. The genes are TRBV5-1 and TRBJ1-6, with D uncertain. V was shortened by 3 bases and J by 8 bases, with 12 bases between the two germline ends. The V gene's germline CDR1 is SGHRS and CDR2 YFSETQ. The length of the CDR3 is 14 residues.

The chain couples TRBV3-1 (or the pseudogene TRBV3-2) to TRBJ2-7; D may be TRBD1 (5 bases). CDR3 length: 14 amino acids. The V and J ends lost 4 bases and 3 bases respectively, with 13 bases between them. Per germline, CDR1 LGHDT and CDR2 YNNKEL (reference sequence). CDR3 coding DNA: TGTGCCAGCAGCCGCGGCCAGGGCGGCTACGAGCAGTACGTC. Protein: CASSRGQGGYEQYV.

The chain carries TRBV5-6 and TRBJ2-1, with TRBD2 identical over 13 bases. CDR3 size: 18 residues. The trim removed 0 bases at V and 7 bases at J, leaving 10 bases unmatched. Germline V lookup: CDR1 SGHDT, CDR2 YYEEEE. CDR3 protein: CASSLAGTSGDLVNEQFF. CDR3 in DNA: TGTGCCAGCAGCTTGGCCGGGACTAGCGGGGACCTAGTAAATGAGCAGTTCTTC.